The entry that follows covers one T cell receptor beta chain sequence. The antigen remains undetermined. MiXCR was run by TCRdb on the reads, yielding one entry per CDR3 protein. Here the sample spans around 740,000 distinct CDR3 sequences, approximately 34% being singletons. The source of the sample is a study of T cell repertoires in cytomegalovirus infection. The wider study: Public TCR beta signatures provided an indication of both CMV infection and a matching HLA type.

The CDR3 length is 14 residues. V gave up 6 bases and J gave up 2 bases, with 12 bases separating them. The germline V gene encodes CDR1 LNHDA and CDR2 SQIVND (reference sequence). Study outcomes and limitations: In two of eight donors, the top clonotype was HLA-C-restricted CMV-specific.

The specimen sequenced was PBMCs. The chain employs TRBV19 and TRBJ2-3; TRBD1 or TRBD2 may be the D gene (5 bases each). This TCR came from a human donor in good health (CMV status not recorded). Some clones in this sample may be carry-over from other donors' samples. CDR3 loop: CASRTGTLTDTQYF. The CDR3 bases are TGTGCCAGTAGGACCGGGACGCTCACAGATACGCAGTATTTT.